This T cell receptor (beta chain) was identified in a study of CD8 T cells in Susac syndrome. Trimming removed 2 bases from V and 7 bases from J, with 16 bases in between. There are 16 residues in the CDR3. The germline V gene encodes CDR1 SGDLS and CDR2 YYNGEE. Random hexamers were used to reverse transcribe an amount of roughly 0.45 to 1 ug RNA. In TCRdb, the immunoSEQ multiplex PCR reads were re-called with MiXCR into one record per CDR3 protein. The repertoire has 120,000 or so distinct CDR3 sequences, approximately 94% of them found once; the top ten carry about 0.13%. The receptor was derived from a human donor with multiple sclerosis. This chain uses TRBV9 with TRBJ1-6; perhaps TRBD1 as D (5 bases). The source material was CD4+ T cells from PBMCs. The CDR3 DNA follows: TGTGCCAGCAGCGTTTTCAGGGATCCCCGCAATTCACCCCTCCACTTT. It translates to CASSVFRDPRNSPLHF.